This entry lists 31 T cell receptor beta chains sequenced from one sample in a study of response to subunit inactivated influenza vaccine. MiXCR, applied by TCRdb to the RT-PCR reads, yields one record per CDR3 protein. Here the sample spans 650,000 to 800,000 distinct CDR3 sequences, more than 11% being singletons. The sample in question was PBMCs from blood, obtained approximately 15 days before vaccination. Receptors originate from a man aged 45 to 65 who received an inactivated influenza vaccine.

This clonotype has more than one count but fewer than ten. The gene calls are TRBV4-3 and TRBJ2-5; no clear D gene. This CDR3 has 15 amino acids. Trimming took 0 bases from V and 1 from J, leaving 9 bases between them. Germline CDR1 is LGHNA and CDR2 is YSLEER. The CDR3 bases are TGCGCCAGCAGCCAAGATCTGAAAGGCCAAGAGACCCAGTACTTC. It codes for CASSQDLKGQETQYF.

The table lists this clonotype with many counts. The chain joins TRBV5-1 to TRBJ2-7; 11 positions match TRBD1. The V and J ends lost 4 bases and 3 bases, in that order; junction bases with no gene match: 3. The CDR3 totals 14 residues. Per germline, CDR1 SGHRS and CDR2 YFSETQ. CDR3 coding DNA: TGCGCCAGCAGCCAGGGACAGGGGGTCTACGAGCAGTACTTC. Protein sequence: CASSQGQGVYEQYF.

This clonotype appeared a few times. This chain links TRBV10-3 with TRBJ2-5; D uncertain. This CDR3 contains 14 residues. V dropped 0 bases and J dropped 2 bases, with 7 bases sitting between them. Germline lookup yields CDR1 ENHRY and CDR2 SYGVKD. The CDR3 DNA reads as TGTGCCATCAGTGAGTCAGGGCCACAAGAGACCCAGTACTTC. It codes for CAISESGPQETQYF.

This clonotype has a single count. The chain couples TRBV9 to TRBJ2-3; TRBD1 matches 9 bases. The CDR3 has 16 amino acids. Germline CDR1 SGDLS, CDR2 YYNGEE. V trimming: 4 bases; J trimming: 3 bases; junction bases outside the gene matches: 9. DNA of the CDR3: TGTGCCAGCAGCATACCCCCGACAGGGGGGACAGATACGCAGTATTTT. This codes for CASSIPPTGGTDTQYF.

This chain connects TRBV6-1 to TRBJ1-6; D uncertain. The CDR3 loop spans 14 amino acids. In germline, CDR1 is MNHNS, CDR2 SASEGT. V was trimmed by 6 bases and J by 5 bases, leaving 11 bases between them. The CDR3 sequence is CASRIPGNNSPLHF. Written as DNA, the CDR3 is TGTGCCAGCAGGATACCGGGCAATAATTCACCCCTCCACTTT.

This clonotype was detected ten times or more. V gene TRBV12-3 or TRBV12-4 combines with J gene TRBJ1-6; D is ambiguous. V was cut by 3 bases and J by 4 bases, with 7 bases left in between. The CDR3 is made up of 14 amino acids. The CDR3 DNA sequence: TGTGCCAGCAGTTTTGGGCAGTATAATTCACCCCTCCACTTT. This gives the protein CASSFGQYNSPLHF.

The sample holds a few counts of this clonotype. The CDR3 loop is CASSFGQGVGTDTQYF. CDR3 bases: TGCGCCAGCAGCTTCGGACAGGGGGTGGGCACAGATACGCAGTATTTT. The chain joins TRBV5-1 to TRBJ2-3; TRBD1 agrees at 10 bases. There are 16 residues in the CDR3. Trimming at V came to 2 bases and at J to 1 base, leaving 4 bases not matched to a gene. Germline lookup yields CDR1 SGHRS and CDR2 YFSETQ. Complete variable domain (other parts from reference TRBV5-1 and TRBJ2-3): KAGVTQTPRYLIKTRGQQVTLSCSPISGHRSVSWYQQTPGQGLQFLFEYFSETQRNKGNFPGRFSGRQFSNSRSEMNVSTLELGDSALYLCASSFGQGVGTDTQYFGPGTRLTVL.

This clonotype was detected many times. The rearrangement uses TRBV5-5 and TRBJ2-7; perhaps TRBD2 as D (6 bases). The CDR3 has 12 residues. The V gene lost 4 bases and the J gene lost 6 bases, with 11 bases spanning the gap. The germline CDR1 and CDR2 sequences are SGHKS and YYEKEE (reference sequence). DNA for the CDR3: TGTGCCAGCAGCCCGGGGAGGAGCGAGCAGTACTTC. Protein product: CASSPGRSEQYF.

This clonotype turned up a few times. This CDR3 reads CASSFLGQVSTYNEQFF. CDR3 DNA sequence: TGTGCCAGCAGTTTCCTTGGACAGGTTTCAACCTACAATGAGCAGTTCTTC. This chain connects TRBV12-3 or TRBV12-4 to TRBJ2-1; 7 bases agree with TRBD1. CDR3 size: 17 residues. With 3 bases clipped from V and 2 bases from J, the junction kept 10 bases outside the gene matches.

This clonotype has just a few counts. The chain uses TRBV29-1 and TRBJ2-5; TRBD1 aligns across 7 bases. The CDR3 sequence is 13 residues long. Germline V gives CDR1 SQVTM, CDR2 ANQGSEA. After removal of 7 bases from V and 5 bases from J, the junction contained 10 bases not matched to a gene. This CDR3 reads CSGQTGLGETQYF. In nucleotides, the CDR3 is TGCAGCGGCCAGACAGGGCTGGGGGAGACCCAGTACTTC.

The chain combines TRBV9 with TRBJ2-5, with D perhaps TRBD1 or TRBD2 (5 bases each). This CDR3 contains 14 residues. Trimming removed 1 base from V and 4 bases from J, with 11 bases in between. The germline CDR1 and CDR2 sequences are SGDLS and YYNGEE. The CDR3 region has the DNA TGTGCCAGCAGCGTACGAGGGACGGGAGAGACCCAGTACTTC. Translated, it gives CASSVRGTGETQYF.

As to this clonotype: At one end, the junction sequence differs from germline, possibly due to a read error. The chain uses TRBV7-7 and TRBJ2-7; TRBD2 agrees at 13 bases. Germline assignment: CDR1 SSHAT and CDR2 FNYEAQ (reference sequence). This CDR3 spans 18 amino acids. CDR3 in amino acids: CASSPRLAGGPWSYEQYF. The CDR3 coding sequence is TGTGCTAGCAGCCCGCGACTAGCGGGGGGTCCGTGGTCCTACGAGCAGTACTTC.

The chain couples TRBV7-2 to TRBJ2-1, with a tentative D call TRBD1 (6 bases). The CDR3 has 15 residues. The ends were cut back, 5 bases at V and 5 bases at J, with 16 bases in the middle. CDR1 and CDR2 from the germline V gene are SGHTA and FQGNSA. The CDR3 region has the DNA TGTGCCAGCAGCACCCCCGGACAGAAAAACAATGAGCAGTTCTTC. This translates into CASSTPGQKNNEQFF.

There are a few counts of this clonotype. V is TRBV20-1 and J is TRBJ1-2, with no clear D. CDR1 and CDR2 from the germline V gene are DFQATT and SNEGSKA (reference sequence). Trimming left V 3 bases short and J 6 bases short, with 14 bases between. The CDR3 extends over 13 amino acids. CDR3 residues: CSARSQARDGYTF. The DNA of the CDR3 is TGCAGTGCTAGGAGCCAGGCACGGGATGGCTACACCTTC.

This clonotype was seen at least ten times. The rearrangement links TRBV4-3 to TRBJ2-1; either TRBD1 or TRBD2 may supply D (5 bases each). V was pared by 0 bases and J by 9 bases, with 18 bases between. The CDR3 extends over 16 amino acids. Per the germline V gene, CDR1 is LGHNA and CDR2 is YSLEER. For the CDR3, the DNA is TGCGCCAGCAGCCAAGATAGGGAAAGGGTCGGGGCTGAGCAGTTCTTC. As protein: CASSQDRERVGAEQFF.

The V and J genes are TRBV4-3 and TRBJ2-7; D unresolved. V was clipped by 0 bases and J by 3 bases, with 15 bases between them. The CDR3 runs 16 residues. The germline V gene has CDR1 LGHNA and CDR2 YSLEER. Here the CDR3 DNA reads TGCGCCAGCAGCCAAGAGCCCCCTTGGGGAATCTACGAGCAGTACTTC. This translates into CASSQEPPWGIYEQYF.

The genes are TRBV6-1 and TRBJ2-2, with TRBD2 matching 7 bases. Per the germline V gene, CDR1 is MNHNS and CDR2 is SASEGT. The V segment lost 5 bases and the J segment 0 bases; nucleotides outside the gene matches: 6. The CDR3 extends over 16 amino acids. CDR3 coding DNA: TGTGCCAGCAGTCCGACTAGCCCGACGAACACCGGGGAGCTGTTTTTT. Protein: CASSPTSPTNTGELFF.

This clonotype occurred a few times. The gene calls are TRBV20-1 and TRBJ2-4; D may be TRBD2 (6 bases). Germline V gene sequence: CDR1 DFQATT, CDR2 SNEGSKA (reference sequence). Trimming removed 8 bases from V and 0 bases from J, with 14 bases in between. This CDR3 region has 14 residues. CDR3 nucleotide sequence: TGCAGTACCGAGACTAGTAGAGCCAAAAACATTCAGTACTTC. It is translated as CSTETSRAKNIQYF.

This clonotype was counted only a few times. The J gene is TRBJ1-6, the V gene TRBV5-1, with TRBD1 identical over 8 bases. The V gene's germline CDR1 is SGHRS and CDR2 YFSETQ. The CDR3 covers 15 residues. Trimming cost V 4 bases and J 7 bases; bases outside gene matches: 7. The CDR3 coding sequence is TGCGCCAGCAGCCCCCAGACAGGGGACAATTCACCCCTCCACTTT. Translation gives CASSPQTGDNSPLHF.

This clonotype was seen ten or more times. The chain joins TRBV6-2 or TRBV6-3 to TRBJ2-7, with unresolved D. V lost 6 bases and J lost 2, with 8 bases in between. Germline CDR1 reads MNHEY; CDR2 reads SVGEGT. The CDR3 sequence is 12 residues long. The CDR3 DNA reads TGTGCCAGCAGATCACAAACCTACGAGCAGTACTTC. Translated, it gives CASRSQTYEQYF.

The table lists this clonotype with a few counts. The rearrangement uses TRBV20-1 and TRBJ2-1; 9 positions agree with TRBD2. The CDR3 covers 16 residues. The trim removed 3 bases at V and 1 base at J, leaving 7 bases unmatched. CDR1 and CDR2 (germline): DFQATT, SNEGSKA (reference sequence). CDR3 loop: CSARPRAGGSYNEQFF. The CDR3 coding sequence is TGCAGTGCTAGGCCCAGGGCGGGGGGGTCCTACAATGAGCAGTTCTTC.

This clonotype was seen ten or more times. The chain combines TRBV5-1 with TRBJ2-5; a possible D gene is TRBD2 (6 bases). This CDR3 has 15 residues. The V end was cut by 2 bases, the J end by 2 bases, with 13 bases between. CDR1 is SGHRS, CDR2 YFSETQ, per germline. The CDR3 region is CASSLIGSRQETQYF. CDR3 DNA sequence: TGCGCCAGCAGCTTAATCGGGAGTAGGCAAGAGACCCAGTACTTC.

This clonotype was seen a few times. The chain is built from TRBV7-9 and TRBJ1-1; a weak D match, TRBD1 (5 bases). Germline-derived CDR1 and CDR2 are SEHNR and FQNEAQ (reference sequence). V lost 6 bases and J 6 bases, leaving 23 bases between the germline ends. The CDR3 has 16 amino acids. As DNA, the CDR3 is TGTGCCAGCAGGCCCCGGCCGGAAGGGGATAAAGCTGAAGCTTTCTTT. This codes for CASRPRPEGDKAEAFF.

This clonotype was counted a few times. This chain uses TRBV19 with TRBJ1-2; D unclear. The CDR3 has 15 residues. The V and J ends lost 0 bases and 13 bases respectively, with 21 bases between them. CDR1 LNHDA and CDR2 SQIVND come from the germline V gene (reference sequence). CDR3 in amino acids: CASSIELQATVGFTF. CDR3 DNA: TGTGCCAGTAGTATAGAGCTGCAGGCGACTGTAGGATTCACCTTC.

This clonotype was seen a handful of times. The chain recombines TRBV6-5 with TRBJ1-5; D might be TRBD1 (6 bases). V was pared by 2 bases and J by 7 bases, with 12 bases between. The CDR3 sequence is 14 residues long. The germline CDR1 and CDR2 sequences are MNHEY and SVGAGI. The CDR3 region is CASSYDDRTQPQHF. The CDR3, as DNA: TGTGCCAGCAGTTACGACGACAGGACGCAGCCCCAGCATTTT.

Many counts were recorded for this clonotype. The V and J genes are TRBV5-1 and TRBJ1-5, with no clear D. Trimming shortened V by 4 bases and J by 1 base, and 12 bases separated the two germline ends. Germline V gene lookup returns CDR1 SGHRS and CDR2 YFSETQ. The CDR3 covers 15 residues. CDR3 bases: TGCGCCAGCAGCCCTCAGGACGGAAGCAATCAGCCCCAGCATTTT. Its translation: CASSPQDGSNQPQHF.

V is TRBV7-8 and J is TRBJ2-3; TRBD2 is a possible D gene (5 bases). The CDR3 extends over 15 amino acids. CDR1 and CDR2 from the germline V gene are SGHVS and FQNEAQ. Trimming took off 5 bases at V and 4 bases at J, with 16 bases between the two ends. Here the CDR3 reads CASSRRAGGADTQYF. In DNA, the CDR3 is TGTGCCAGCAGCAGACGGGCAGGAGGTGCAGATACGCAGTATTTT.

The V call is TRBV4-2, the J call TRBJ2-7; D is ambiguous. This CDR3 region has 13 residues. CDR1 is LGHNA and CDR2 is YNFKEQ in the germline V gene. V dropped 2 bases and J dropped 2 bases, with 7 bases sitting between them. The chain's CDR3 is CASSQTATYEQYF. DNA of the CDR3: TGTGCCAGCAGCCAAACAGCGACCTACGAGCAGTACTTC.

This chain uses TRBV7-9 with TRBJ1-2; 9 nucleotides align to TRBD1. This CDR3 region has 14 residues. Germline V CDR1 and CDR2: SEHNR, FQNEAQ (reference sequence). The ends lost 5 bases at V and 5 bases at J; junction bases unmatched: 6. The chain's CDR3 is CASSTGQGTYGYTF. The CDR3 coding sequence is TGTGCCAGCAGCACCGGACAGGGGACATATGGCTACACCTTC.

The genes are TRBV21-1 and TRBJ2-1; the D call TRBD2 from the table was never checked on the DNA. TRBV21-1 constitutes a pseudogene. There are 13 residues in the CDR3. The chain's CDR3 is CASSPLGLPEAFF. CDR3 DNA: TGTGCCAGCAGCCCCCTGGGCCTCCCCGAGGCTTTCTTC.

The V call is TRBV3-1, the J call TRBJ2-3; TRBD2 is a possible D gene (7 bases). Germline V gives CDR1 LGHDT, CDR2 YNNKEL (reference sequence). The CDR3 consists of 16 residues. Deletions cut 4 bases from V and 4 bases from J, with 18 bases between. CDR3 sequence (DNA): TGTGCCAGCAGCCGGGGGGGCCTCCTCGGTGCAGATACGCAGTATTTT. Translating it yields CASSRGGLLGADTQYF.